A selection of T cell receptor beta chains follows, all from one sample in a study of T-cell reconstitution after alpha-beta-depleted transplantation in children. Each CDR3 protein is one row after TCRdb ran MiXCR on the PCR reads. The table shows around 600,000 distinct CDR3 sequences, with roughly 17% occurring only once. The sequencing here drew on PBMCs from the stem cell graft donor, taken from the stem cell graft. The source of these receptors is a human donor who donated a stem cell graft to a child with acute myeloid leukemia. Both conserved end residues are part of each CDR3. The D gene is left open where the match is weak. Size values are once, few and many counts, or a class for expanded clones, and some rows have none.

v_call: TRBV12-3/TRBV12-4; clone_size: -; d_call: -; j_call: TRBJ1-1; cdr3_nt: TGTGCCAGCAGCCCCCCCGACAGGAGGAACACTGAAGCTTTCTTT; cdr3_aa: CASSPPDRRNTEAFF
v_call: TRBV5-1; clone_size: -; d_call: -; j_call: TRBJ1-5; cdr3_nt: TGCGCCAGCAGCCCGGGAGAAAATAGCAATCAGCCCCAGCATTTT; cdr3_aa: CASSPGENSNQPQHF
v_call: TRBV6-2/TRBV6-3; clone_size: many; d_call: -; j_call: TRBJ2-1; cdr3_nt: TGTGCCAGCAGTTACGTGGCCCACAATGAGCAGTTCTTC; cdr3_aa: CASSYVAHNEQFF
v_call: TRBV10-2; clone_size: few; d_call: -; j_call: TRBJ1-1; cdr3_nt: TGCGCCAGCTCAGGGAATTCAGGCACTGAAGCTTTCTTT; cdr3_aa: CASSGNSGTEAFF
v_call: TRBV7-3; clone_size: few; d_call: TRBD2; j_call: TRBJ2-1; cdr3_nt: TGTGCCAGCAGCGTTGATGGACTAGCGGGGGGGTACAATGAGCAGTTCTTC; cdr3_aa: CASSVDGLAGGYNEQFF
v_call: TRBV20-1; clone_size: many; d_call: -; j_call: TRBJ2-1; cdr3_nt: TGCAGTGCTAGAGATATTTGGGATGAGCAGTTCTTC; cdr3_aa: CSARDIWDEQFF
v_call: TRBV7-9; clone_size: few; d_call: -; j_call: TRBJ1-1; cdr3_nt: TGTGCCAGCAGCAGGGGGAGACAAGCTTTCTTT; cdr3_aa: CASSRGRQAFF
v_call: TRBV5-1; clone_size: few; d_call: -; j_call: TRBJ1-2; cdr3_nt: TGCGCCAGCAGCGAACACAAGGGTTACACCTTC; cdr3_aa: CASSEHKGYTF
v_call: TRBV29-1; clone_size: many; d_call: TRBD1; j_call: TRBJ2-7; cdr3_nt: TGCAGCGTTGGGGACAGCTACGAGCAGTACTTC; cdr3_aa: CSVGDSYEQYF
v_call: TRBV20-1; clone_size: many; d_call: TRBD1; j_call: TRBJ1-5; cdr3_nt: TGCAGTGTCTCGGACAGGGAAGGCAATCAGCCCCAGCATTTT; cdr3_aa: CSVSDREGNQPQHF
v_call: TRBV29-1; clone_size: many; d_call: -; j_call: TRBJ1-1; cdr3_nt: TGCAGCGTAGAAAGGACAGACACTGAAGCTTTCTTT; cdr3_aa: CSVERTDTEAFF
v_call: TRBV4-3; clone_size: -; d_call: -; j_call: TRBJ1-3; cdr3_nt: TGCGCCAGCAGCCAAGAAGCGCCCTCTGGAAACACCATATATTTT; cdr3_aa: CASSQEAPSGNTIYF
v_call: TRBV7-9; clone_size: -; d_call: -; j_call: TRBJ1-4; cdr3_nt: TGTGCCAGCAGCTCAGACACAGGGTTAACTGAAAAACTGTTTTTT; cdr3_aa: CASSSDTGLTEKLFF
v_call: TRBV20-1; clone_size: many; d_call: -; j_call: TRBJ2-5; cdr3_nt: TGCAGTGCTAGAGGAGCAGGAGGAGAGACCCAGTACTTC; cdr3_aa: CSARGAGGETQYF
v_call: TRBV20-1; clone_size: -; d_call: TRBD1; j_call: TRBJ2-1; cdr3_nt: TGCAGTGCCCCGACAGGGGGTTACAATGAGCAGTTCTTC; cdr3_aa: CSAPTGGYNEQFF
v_call: TRBV29-1; clone_size: many; d_call: -; j_call: TRBJ2-3; cdr3_nt: TGCAGCGTCGTCGGGTCGGGATCAGATACGCAGTATTTT; cdr3_aa: CSVVGSGSDTQYF
v_call: TRBV7-9; clone_size: few; d_call: -; j_call: TRBJ1-5; cdr3_nt: TGTGCCAGCAGCTTAGTCTCTCCGACAGGCAATCAGCCCCAGCATTTT; cdr3_aa: CASSLVSPTGNQPQHF
v_call: TRBV20-1; clone_size: -; d_call: TRBD1; j_call: TRBJ2-5; cdr3_nt: TGCAGTGCTAAACCGGGACAGCAAGAGACCCAGTACTTC; cdr3_aa: CSAKPGQQETQYF
v_call: TRBV6-1; clone_size: few; d_call: -; j_call: TRBJ2-3; cdr3_nt: TGTGCCAGCAGGGCAACAGGTCCTAGCACAGATACGCAGTATTTT; cdr3_aa: CASRATGPSTDTQYF
v_call: TRBV6-1; clone_size: many; d_call: -; j_call: TRBJ2-5; cdr3_nt: TGTGCCAGCAGTGCTTCCGGGCAGGCGTCTCAAGAGACCCAGTACTTC; cdr3_aa: CASSASGQASQETQYF
v_call: TRBV5-1; clone_size: few; d_call: -; j_call: TRBJ1-5; cdr3_nt: TGCGCCAGCAGCTTGGGGAGCGGCAGAGCAGATCAGCCCCAGCATTTT; cdr3_aa: CASSLGSGRADQPQHF
v_call: TRBV27; clone_size: -; d_call: -; j_call: TRBJ1-2; cdr3_nt: TGTGCCAGCAGTTTAGGGGGTAGCTATGGCGACACCTTC; cdr3_aa: CASSLGGSYGDTF
v_call: TRBV28; clone_size: few; d_call: -; j_call: TRBJ2-5; cdr3_nt: TGTGCCAGCAGCTTCGGCAGCGAAGAGACCCAGTACTTC; cdr3_aa: CASSFGSEETQYF
v_call: TRBV24-1; clone_size: -; d_call: TRBD1; j_call: TRBJ1-5; cdr3_nt: TGTGCCACCAGTGATTCCGGGACAGGGAAATTCAATCAGCCCCAGCATTTT; cdr3_aa: CATSDSGTGKFNQPQHF
v_call: TRBV20-1; clone_size: many; d_call: -; j_call: TRBJ2-3; cdr3_nt: TGCAGTGCTAGAGATCGCGCGCCTAGCACAGATACGCAGTATTTT; cdr3_aa: CSARDRAPSTDTQYF
v_call: TRBV5-1; clone_size: -; d_call: -; j_call: TRBJ2-3; cdr3_nt: TGCGCCAGCAGCCGCCGGCAGACCACAGATACGCAGTATTTT; cdr3_aa: CASSRRQTTDTQYF
v_call: TRBV20-1; clone_size: -; d_call: -; j_call: TRBJ2-2; cdr3_nt: TGCAGTGCTACTGCAGAAAACACCGGGGAGCTGTTTTTT; cdr3_aa: CSATAENTGELFF
v_call: TRBV7-2; clone_size: -; d_call: TRBD1; j_call: TRBJ1-6; cdr3_nt: TGTGCCAGCAGACCCGGGACAGGGGTGAATTCACCCCTCCACTTT; cdr3_aa: CASRPGTGVNSPLHF
v_call: TRBV20-1; clone_size: few; d_call: -; j_call: TRBJ1-1; cdr3_nt: TGCAGTGCCCTTCAACGGGGTGGAACTGAAGCTTTCTTT; cdr3_aa: CSALQRGGTEAFF
v_call: TRBV20-1; clone_size: many; d_call: -; j_call: TRBJ2-3; cdr3_nt: TGCAGTGCCGCCGCCAGCACAGATACGCAGTATTTT; cdr3_aa: CSAAASTDTQYF
v_call: TRBV6-5; clone_size: once; d_call: -; j_call: TRBJ1-5; cdr3_nt: TGTGCCAGAAGTTCGGGGACGATCAGGCGTCAGCCCCAGCATTTT; cdr3_aa: CARSSGTIRRQPQHF
v_call: TRBV29-1; clone_size: many; d_call: TRBD1; j_call: TRBJ2-3; cdr3_nt: TGCAGCGAGAGGACAGGGTCAGATACGCAGTATTTT; cdr3_aa: CSERTGSDTQYF
v_call: TRBV28; clone_size: -; d_call: -; j_call: TRBJ1-1; cdr3_nt: TGTGCCAGCAGTTCTGACGGGAGTGTGACTGAAGCTTTCTTT; cdr3_aa: CASSSDGSVTEAFF
v_call: TRBV11-2; clone_size: -; d_call: -; j_call: TRBJ1-6; cdr3_nt: TGTGCCAGCAGCTTAGGCCCGGGGCTCCACTTT; cdr3_aa: CASSLGPGLHF
v_call: TRBV12-3/TRBV12-4; clone_size: -; d_call: TRBD2; j_call: TRBJ2-2; cdr3_nt: TGTGCCAGCCAGCAGGCGGGGAGGGGCGGGGAGCTGTTTTTT; cdr3_aa: CASQQAGRGGELFF